One and the same sample provided the 9 T cell receptor beta chains below, sequenced in a study of blood T cell repertoires in COVID-19. The method was immunoSEQ multiplex PCR; TCRdb's version includes in-frame clones alone and lacks a portion of them. The profile shows more than 35,000 clones, about four fifths of them singletons. Sequencing input: peripheral blood. These receptors were collected from a man aged 65 to 85 with acute or convalescent COVID-19.

The chain couples TRBV12-5 to TRBJ1-1; TRBD1 is a possible D gene (5 bases). V gave up 6 bases and J gave up 2 bases, with 13 bases separating them. The CDR3 totals 14 residues. Germline-derived CDR1 and CDR2 are LGHNT and FRNRAP. The CDR3 nucleotides are TGTGCTAGTGGGGGGGGAACAGCTAACACTGAAGCTTTCTTT. It codes for CASGGGTANTEAFF.

This clone was detected only a few times. The rearrangement joins TRBV28 to TRBJ1-1, with TRBD1 matching 7 bases. CDR3 length: 14 amino acids. Germline values: CDR1 MDHEN, CDR2 SYDVKM. The V segment lost 5 bases and the J segment 11 bases; nucleotides outside the gene matches: 14. Here the CDR3 reads CASSALGQLGQAFF. DNA for the CDR3: TGTGCCAGCAGTGCCCTGGGACAGCTCGGGCAGGCTTTCTTT.

The rearrangement uses TRBV6-5 and TRBJ2-7; tentatively, D is TRBD2 (6 bases). The CDR3 is 13 amino acids. V was cut by 4 bases and J by 6 bases, with 13 bases left in between. Germline V gene data show CDR1 as MNHEY and CDR2 as SVGAGI. The CDR3 nucleotides are TGTGCCAGCAGTTTCCTCGAGGGAGGCGAGCAGTACTTC. It translates to CASSFLEGGEQYF.

This sequence joins TRBV29-1 and TRBJ1-5; TRBD1 aligns across 8 bases. CDR1 SQVTM and CDR2 ANQGSEA come from the germline V gene. CDR3 length: 13 residues. In nucleotides, the CDR3 is TGCAGTATTACAGGGGGTGACAATCAGCCCCAGCATTTT. Its translation is CSITGGDNQPQHF.

The chain couples TRBV6-1 to TRBJ2-7, with no clear D. Trimming removed 2 bases at V and 1 base at J, with 12 bases between. This CDR3 is 15 amino acids long. From germline, CDR1 is MNHNS and CDR2 SASEGT. The CDR3 region is CASSEMLQSSYEQYF. The CDR3 DNA sequence: TGTGCCAGCAGTGAAATGTTACAGAGTTCCTACGAGCAGTACTTC.

With respect to this clone: Sequence at one end of the junction differs from germline and may be a read error. The chain combines TRBV7-7 with TRBJ1-5; 8 positions match TRBD1. From germline, CDR1 is SSHAT and CDR2 FNYEAQ (reference sequence). The CDR3 is 15 amino acids. CDR3 loop: CASSHSPTGGQPQHF. Written as DNA, the CDR3 is TGTGCTAGCAGCCACTCTCCTACAGGGGGTCAGCCCCAGCATTTT.

This clone was found many times. The V call is TRBV13, the J call TRBJ2-7; D may be TRBD1 (5 bases). This CDR3 region has 12 residues. The V end was cut by 5 bases, the J end by 3 bases, with 8 bases between. Germline V gene data show CDR1 as PRHDT and CDR2 as FYEKMQ (reference sequence). The CDR3 is CASSLTGYEQYF. The CDR3 DNA is TGTGCCAGCAGCCTCACAGGCTACGAGCAGTACTTC.

V is TRBV6-5 and J is TRBJ1-1; tentatively, D is TRBD1 (5 bases). Trimming pared 6 bases from V and 1 base from J, leaving 9 bases between. CDR1 is MNHEY, CDR2 SVGAGI, per germline. This CDR3 region has 13 residues. CDR3 sequence (DNA): TGTGCCAGCAGCCTACAGGAGAACACTGAAGCTTTCTTT. It specifies CASSLQENTEAFF.

The genes are TRBV5-1 and TRBJ2-3; 10 bases match TRBD1. The V gene's germline CDR1 is SGHRS and CDR2 YFSETQ. After removal of 2 bases from V and 4 bases from J, the junction contained 1 base not matched to a gene. This CDR3 has 14 residues. CDR3 sequence (DNA): TGCGCCAGCAGCTTTGGACAGGGGGCAGATACGCAGTATTTT. Its protein product is CASSFGQGADTQYF.